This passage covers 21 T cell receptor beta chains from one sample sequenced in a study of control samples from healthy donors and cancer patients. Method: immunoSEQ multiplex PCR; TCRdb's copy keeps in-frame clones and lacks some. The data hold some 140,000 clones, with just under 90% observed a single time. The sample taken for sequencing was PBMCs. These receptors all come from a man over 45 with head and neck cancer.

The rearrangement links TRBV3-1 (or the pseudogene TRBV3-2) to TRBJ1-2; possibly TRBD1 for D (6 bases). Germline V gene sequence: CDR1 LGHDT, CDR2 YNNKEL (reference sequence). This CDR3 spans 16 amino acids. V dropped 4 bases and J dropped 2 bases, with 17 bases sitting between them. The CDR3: CASSPASGHINYGYTF. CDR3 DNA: TGTGCCAGCAGCCCCGCGTCGGGACACATAAACTATGGCTACACCTTC.

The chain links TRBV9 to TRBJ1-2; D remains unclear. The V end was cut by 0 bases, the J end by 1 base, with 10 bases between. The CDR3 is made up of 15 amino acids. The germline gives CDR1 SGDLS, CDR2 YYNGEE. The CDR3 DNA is TGTGCCAGCAGCGTAGCGACAAGCTATAACTATGGCTACACCTTC. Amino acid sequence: CASSVATSYNYGYTF.

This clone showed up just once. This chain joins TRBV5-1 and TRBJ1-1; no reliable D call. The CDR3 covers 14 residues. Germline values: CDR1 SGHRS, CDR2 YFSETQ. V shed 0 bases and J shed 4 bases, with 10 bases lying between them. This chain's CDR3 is CASSLGFGVTEAFF. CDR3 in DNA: TGCGCCAGCAGCTTGGGTTTTGGGGTCACTGAAGCTTTCTTT.

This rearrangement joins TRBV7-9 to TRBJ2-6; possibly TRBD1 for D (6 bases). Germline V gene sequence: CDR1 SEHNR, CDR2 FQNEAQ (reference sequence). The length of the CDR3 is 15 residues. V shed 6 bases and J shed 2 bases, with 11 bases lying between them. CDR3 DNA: TGTGCCAGCAGTCCCAAGGGGGCTGGGGCCAACGTCCTGACTTTC. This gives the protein CASSPKGAGANVLTF. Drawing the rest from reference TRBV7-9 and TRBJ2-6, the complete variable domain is DTGVSQNPRHKITKRGQNVTFRCDPISEHNRLYWYRQTLGQGPEFLTYFQNEAQLEKSRLLSDRFSAERPKGSFSTLEIQRTEQGDSAMYLCASSPKGAGANVLTFGAGSRLTVL.

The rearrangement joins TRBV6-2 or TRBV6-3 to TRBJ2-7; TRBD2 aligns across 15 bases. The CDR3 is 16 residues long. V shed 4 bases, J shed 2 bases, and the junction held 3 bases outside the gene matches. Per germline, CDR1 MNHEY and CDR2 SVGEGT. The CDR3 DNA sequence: TGTGCCAGCAGTTCCGGACTAGCGGGAGGGCCCTACGAGCAGTACTTC. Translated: CASSSGLAGGPYEQYF.

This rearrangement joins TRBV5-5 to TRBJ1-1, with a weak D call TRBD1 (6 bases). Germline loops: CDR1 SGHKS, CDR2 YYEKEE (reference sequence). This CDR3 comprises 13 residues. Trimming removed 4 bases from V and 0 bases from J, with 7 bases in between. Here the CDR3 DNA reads TGTGCCAGCAGCCGGGACATGAACACTGAAGCTTTCTTT. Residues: CASSRDMNTEAFF.

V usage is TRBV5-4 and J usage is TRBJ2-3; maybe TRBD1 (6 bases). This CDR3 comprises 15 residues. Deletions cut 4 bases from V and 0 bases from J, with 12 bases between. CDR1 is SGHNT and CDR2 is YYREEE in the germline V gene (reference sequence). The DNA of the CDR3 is TGTGCCAGCAGCATGGACAGTACTAGCACAGATACGCAGTATTTT. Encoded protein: CASSMDSTSTDTQYF.

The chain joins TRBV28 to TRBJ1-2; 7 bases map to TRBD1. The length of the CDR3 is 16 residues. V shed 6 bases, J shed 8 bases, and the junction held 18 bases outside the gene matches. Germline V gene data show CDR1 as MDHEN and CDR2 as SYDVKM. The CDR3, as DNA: TGTGCCAGCAGCCCACCCGGGACAGCCTTCTATAACGGCTACACCTTC. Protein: CASSPPGTAFYNGYTF.

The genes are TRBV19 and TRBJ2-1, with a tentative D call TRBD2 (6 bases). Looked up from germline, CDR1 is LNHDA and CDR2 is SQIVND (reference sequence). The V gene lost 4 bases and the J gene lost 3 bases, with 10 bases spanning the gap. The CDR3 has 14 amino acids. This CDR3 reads CASSTAGFYNEQFF. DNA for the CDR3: TGTGCCAGTAGTACGGCGGGATTCTACAATGAGCAGTTCTTC.

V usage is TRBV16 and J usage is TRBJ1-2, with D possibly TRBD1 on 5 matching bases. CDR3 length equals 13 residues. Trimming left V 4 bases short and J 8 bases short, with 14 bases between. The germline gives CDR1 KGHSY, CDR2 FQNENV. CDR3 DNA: TGTGCCAGCAGCCTAACCTGGGACTCCGGCTACACCTTC. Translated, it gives CASSLTWDSGYTF.

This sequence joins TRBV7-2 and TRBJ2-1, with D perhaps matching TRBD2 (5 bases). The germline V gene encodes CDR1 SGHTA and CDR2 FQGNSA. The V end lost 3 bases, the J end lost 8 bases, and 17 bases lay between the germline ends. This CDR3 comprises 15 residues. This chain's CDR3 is CASSFDEGPAYEQFF. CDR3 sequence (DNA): TGTGCCAGCAGCTTCGACGAGGGTCCCGCTTATGAGCAGTTCTTC.

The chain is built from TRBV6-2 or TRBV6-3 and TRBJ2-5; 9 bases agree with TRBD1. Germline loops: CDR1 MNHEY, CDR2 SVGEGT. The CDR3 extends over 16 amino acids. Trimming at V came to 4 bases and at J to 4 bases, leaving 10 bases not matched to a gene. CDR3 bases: TGTGCCAGCAGTTTGGGACAGGGTGGTTTTATAGAGACCCAGTACTTC. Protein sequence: CASSLGQGGFIETQYF.

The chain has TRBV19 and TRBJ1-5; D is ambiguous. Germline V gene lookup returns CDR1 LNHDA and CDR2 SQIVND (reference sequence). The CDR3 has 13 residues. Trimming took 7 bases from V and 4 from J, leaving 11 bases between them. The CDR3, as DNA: TGTGCCAGTATCTCAGATGGGAATCAGCCCCAGCATTTT. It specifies CASISDGNQPQHF.

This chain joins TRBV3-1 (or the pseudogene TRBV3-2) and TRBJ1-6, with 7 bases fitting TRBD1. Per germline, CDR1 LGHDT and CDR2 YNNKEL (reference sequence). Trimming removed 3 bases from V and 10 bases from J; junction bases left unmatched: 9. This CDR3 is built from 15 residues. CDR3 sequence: CASSQMGGGLSPLHF. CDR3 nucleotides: TGTGCCAGCAGCCAGATGGGAGGGGGCCTCTCACCCCTCCACTTT.

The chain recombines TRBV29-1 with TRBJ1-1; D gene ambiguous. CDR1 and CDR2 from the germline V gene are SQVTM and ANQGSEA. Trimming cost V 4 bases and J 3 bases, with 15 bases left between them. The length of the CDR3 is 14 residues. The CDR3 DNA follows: TGCAGCGTTGTTGCAGTTAACTACTACACTGAAGCTTTCTTT. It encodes CSVVAVNYYTEAFF.

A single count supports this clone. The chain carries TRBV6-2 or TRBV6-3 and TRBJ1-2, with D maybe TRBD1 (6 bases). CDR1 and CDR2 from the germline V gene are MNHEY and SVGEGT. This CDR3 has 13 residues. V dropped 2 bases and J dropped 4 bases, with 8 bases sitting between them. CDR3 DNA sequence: TGTGCCAGCAGTTACCAGGGGATCTATGGCTACACCTTC. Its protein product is CASSYQGIYGYTF.

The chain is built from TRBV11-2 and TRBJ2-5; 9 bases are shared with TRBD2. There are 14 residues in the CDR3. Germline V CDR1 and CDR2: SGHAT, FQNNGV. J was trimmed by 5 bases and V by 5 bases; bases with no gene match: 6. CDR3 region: CASSRGGASETQYF. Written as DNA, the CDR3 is TGTGCCAGCAGCCGCGGGGGGGCCAGTGAGACCCAGTACTTC.

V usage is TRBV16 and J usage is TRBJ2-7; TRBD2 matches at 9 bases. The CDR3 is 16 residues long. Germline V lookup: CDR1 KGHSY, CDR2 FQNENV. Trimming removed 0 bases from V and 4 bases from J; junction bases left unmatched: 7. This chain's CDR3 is CASSQSYGSGSYEQYF. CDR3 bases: TGTGCCAGCAGCCAATCGTACGGTAGCGGGAGTTACGAGCAGTACTTC.

The CDR3 loop reads CASGLPSSDTQYF. CDR3 bases: TGTGCTAGTGGTTTGCCCTCGAGTGATACGCAGTATTTT. The chain carries TRBV12-5 and TRBJ2-3, with D uncertain. Germline V lookup: CDR1 LGHNT, CDR2 FRNRAP. Trimming cost V 2 bases and J 6 bases, with 9 bases left between them. The CDR3 spans 13 residues.

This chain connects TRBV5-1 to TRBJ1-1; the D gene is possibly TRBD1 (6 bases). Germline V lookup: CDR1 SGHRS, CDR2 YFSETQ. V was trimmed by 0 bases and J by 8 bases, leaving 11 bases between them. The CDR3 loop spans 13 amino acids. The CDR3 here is CASSLGAGEEAFF. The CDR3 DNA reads TGCGCCAGCAGCTTGGGGGCAGGGGAGGAAGCTTTCTTT.

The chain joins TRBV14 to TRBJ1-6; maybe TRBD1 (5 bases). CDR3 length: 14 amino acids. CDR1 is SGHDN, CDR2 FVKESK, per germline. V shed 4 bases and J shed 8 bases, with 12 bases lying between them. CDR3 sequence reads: CASSPGTWDSPLHF. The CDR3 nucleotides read TGTGCCAGCAGCCCGGGGACTTGGGATTCACCCCTCCACTTT.